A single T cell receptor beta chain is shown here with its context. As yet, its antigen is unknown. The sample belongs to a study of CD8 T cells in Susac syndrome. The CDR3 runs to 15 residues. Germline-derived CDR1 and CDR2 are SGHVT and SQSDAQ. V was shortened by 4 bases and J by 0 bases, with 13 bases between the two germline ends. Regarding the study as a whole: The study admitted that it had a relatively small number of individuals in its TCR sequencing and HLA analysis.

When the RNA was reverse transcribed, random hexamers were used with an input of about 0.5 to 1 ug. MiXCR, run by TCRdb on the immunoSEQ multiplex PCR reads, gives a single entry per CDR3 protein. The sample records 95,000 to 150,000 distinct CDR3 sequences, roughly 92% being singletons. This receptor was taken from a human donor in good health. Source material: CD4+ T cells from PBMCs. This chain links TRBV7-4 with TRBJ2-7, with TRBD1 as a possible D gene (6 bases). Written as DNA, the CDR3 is TGTGCCAGCAGCTCCAGACAGGCCCGCTCCTACGAGCAGTACTTC. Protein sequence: CASSSRQARSYEQYF.